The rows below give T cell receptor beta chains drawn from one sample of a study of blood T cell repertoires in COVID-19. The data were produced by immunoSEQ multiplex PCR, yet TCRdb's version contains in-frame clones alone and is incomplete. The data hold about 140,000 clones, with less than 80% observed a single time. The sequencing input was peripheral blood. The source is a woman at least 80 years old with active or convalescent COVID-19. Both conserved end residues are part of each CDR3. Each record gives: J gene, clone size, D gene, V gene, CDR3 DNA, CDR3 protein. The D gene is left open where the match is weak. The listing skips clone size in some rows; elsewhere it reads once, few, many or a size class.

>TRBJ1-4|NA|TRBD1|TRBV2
TGTGCCAGCAGCTCTGGACAGGGGTGGCATGAAAAACTGTTTTTT
CASSSGQGWHEKLFF
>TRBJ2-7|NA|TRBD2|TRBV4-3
TGCGCCAGCAGCCAAGGGGCGGGGGTCTACGAGCAGTACTTC
CASSQGAGVYEQYF
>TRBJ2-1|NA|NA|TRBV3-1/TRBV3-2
TGTGCCAGCAGCTCTACTACGAGCGCCTGGTTCTTC
CASSSTTSAWFF
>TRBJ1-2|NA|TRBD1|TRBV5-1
TGCGCCAGCAGCTTGGACACAGGGGGCGACTATGGCTACACCTTC
CASSLDTGGDYGYTF
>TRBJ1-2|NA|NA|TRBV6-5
TGTGCCAGTTCTCGGTCAGGGGAGTATGGCTACACCTTC
CASSRSGEYGYTF
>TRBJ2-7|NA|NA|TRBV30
TGTGCCTGGAGCGGGACCTACGAGCAGTACTTC
CAWSGTYEQYF
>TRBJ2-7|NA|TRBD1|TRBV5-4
TGTGCCAGCAGCTTGTTGGGACAGGCCTACGAGCAGTACTTC
CASSLLGQAYEQYF
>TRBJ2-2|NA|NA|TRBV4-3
TGCGCCAGCAGCCAAGGGGGCGCGAACACCGGGGAGCTGTTTTTT
CASSQGGANTGELFF
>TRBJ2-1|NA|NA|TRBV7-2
TGTGCCAGCAGCACATTAGCGGTAGCCTACAATGAGCAGTTCTTC
CASSTLAVAYNEQFF
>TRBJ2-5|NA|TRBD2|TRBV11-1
TGTGCCAGCAGCTCCGGGACTACGGTTCAAGAGACCCAGTACTTC
CASSSGTTVQETQYF
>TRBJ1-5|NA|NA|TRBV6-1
TGTGCCAGCAGTGAATGGGGGGTTATGAGCAATCAGCCCCAGCATTTT
CASSEWGVMSNQPQHF
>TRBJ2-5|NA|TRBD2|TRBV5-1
TGCGCCAGCAGCGTCAGCGGGGGTGGGGAGACCCAGTACTTC
CASSVSGGGETQYF
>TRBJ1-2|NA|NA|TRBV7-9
TGTGCCAGCAGCTTAGACAGATCCTATGGCTACACCTTC
CASSLDRSYGYTF
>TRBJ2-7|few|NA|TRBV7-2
TGTGCCAGCAGCTTAGCCCCAGGGGCCTCGCGCGAGCAGTACTTC
CASSLAPGASREQYF
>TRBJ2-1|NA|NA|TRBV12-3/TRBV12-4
TGTGCCAGCAGTTACGGGGATAACAATGAGCAGTTCTTC
CASSYGDNNEQFF
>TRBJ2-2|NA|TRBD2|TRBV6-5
TGTGCCAGCAGGAATGGGGGGGTGGGGGAGCTGTTTTTT
CASRNGGVGELFF
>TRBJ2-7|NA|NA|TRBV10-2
TGCGCCAGCAGTGAGTCGGACTTAGAGCAGTACTTC
CASSESDLEQYF
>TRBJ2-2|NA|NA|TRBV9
TGTGCCAGCAGCGTAGGCTCGCGGAACACCGGGGAGCTGTTTTTT
CASSVGSRNTGELFF
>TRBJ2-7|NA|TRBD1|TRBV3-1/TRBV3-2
TGTGCCAGCAGCCAAAACAGGGGTATCTACGAGCAGTACTTC
CASSQNRGIYEQYF
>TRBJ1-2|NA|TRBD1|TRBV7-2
TGTGCCAGCAGCTTAGATAAGGGACAGCGTGGCTACACCTTC
CASSLDKGQRGYTF
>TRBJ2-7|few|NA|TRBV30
TGTGCGAGGAGTCTCGGGGGAACCTACGAGCAGTACTTC
CARSLGGTYEQYF
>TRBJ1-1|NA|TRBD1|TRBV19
TGTGCCAGTAGTATCAGGGGGCTATTACACACTGAAGCTTTCTTT
CASSIRGLLHTEAFF
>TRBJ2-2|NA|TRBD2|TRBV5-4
TGTGCCAGCAGCCGCCGACTAGCCAACACCGGGGAGCTGTTTTTT
CASSRRLANTGELFF
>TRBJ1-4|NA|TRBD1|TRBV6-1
TGTGCCAGCAGTGAGGGGACAGTTGCGGAAAAACTGTTTTTT
CASSEGTVAEKLFF
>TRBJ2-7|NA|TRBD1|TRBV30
TGTGCCTGGAGTAGGTCAGGGGGCTCCTACGAGCAGTACTTC
CAWSRSGGSYEQYF
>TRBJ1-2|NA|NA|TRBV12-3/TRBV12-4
TGTGCCAGCATGCGACTCAGTAACTATGGCTACACCTTC
CASMRLSNYGYTF
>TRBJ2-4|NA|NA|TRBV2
TGTGCCAGCAGGACCCAGGGAGGAAACATTCAGTACTTC
CASRTQGGNIQYF
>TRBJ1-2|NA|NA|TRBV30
TGTGCCTGGATGGGAGTAGGCGGCTACACCTTC
CAWMGVGGYTF
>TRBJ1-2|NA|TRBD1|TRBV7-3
TGTGCCAGCAGCTTACAGGGGGAACCCTATGGCTACACCTTC
CASSLQGEPYGYTF
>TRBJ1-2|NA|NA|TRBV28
TGTGCCAGCAGTCCGCGTCGGAGGGATGGCTACACCTTC
CASSPRRRDGYTF
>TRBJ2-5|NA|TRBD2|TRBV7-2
TGTGCCAGCAGCTTTGACCGGACTAGCGGTAGCACCCAGTACTTC
CASSFDRTSGSTQYF
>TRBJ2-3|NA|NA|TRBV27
TGTGCCAGCCCTTCAGGGTTCGTAGGGGGGGGCACAGATACGCAGTATTTT
CASPSGFVGGGTDTQYF
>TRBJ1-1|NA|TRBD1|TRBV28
TGTGCCAGCATGGAGAATCCCGGGACAGGGGGTGGCACTGAAGCTTTCTTT
CASMENPGTGGGTEAFF
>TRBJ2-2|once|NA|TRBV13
TGTGCCAGCAAAACATGGGGCGGCCGGGAGCTGTTTTTT
CASKTWGGRELFF
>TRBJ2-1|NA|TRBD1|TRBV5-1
TGCGCCAGCAGTTTACTACAGGGGGCTAAAAACAATGAGCAGTTCTTC
CASSLLQGAKNNEQFF
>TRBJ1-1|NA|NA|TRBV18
TGTGCCAGCTCACCTAAGGCGGTTGAAGCTTTCTTT
CASSPKAVEAFF
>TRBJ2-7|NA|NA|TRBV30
TGTGCCTGGAGTGTACCAGGGTACCGATCCTACGAGCAGTACTTC
CAWSVPGYRSYEQYF
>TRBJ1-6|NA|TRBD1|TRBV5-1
TGCGCCAGCAGCTTGCTACAGGGGCCGCCGAATTCACCCCTCCACTTT
CASSLLQGPPNSPLHF
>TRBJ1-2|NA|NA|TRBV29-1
TGCAGCCACTTTCCGTATGGCTACACCTTC
CSHFPYGYTF
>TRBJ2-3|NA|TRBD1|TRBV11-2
TGTGCCAGCAGCCCAGAGGGGGCAGCTCCGCAGTATTTT
CASSPEGAAPQYF
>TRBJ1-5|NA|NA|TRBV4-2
TGTGCCAGCAGCCAAGATCAGGCCTTTCAGCCCCAGCATTTT
CASSQDQAFQPQHF
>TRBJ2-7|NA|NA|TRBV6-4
TGTGCCAGCAGTGCGGATCGGGGCTACGAGCAGTACTTC
CASSADRGYEQYF
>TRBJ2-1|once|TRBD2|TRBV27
TGTGCCAGCAGTTGGGTAGCGGGGGGGCAGAATGAGCAGTTCTTC
CASSWVAGGQNEQFF
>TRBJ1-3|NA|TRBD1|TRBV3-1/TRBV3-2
TGTGCCAGCAGCCAAGAGACAGGGCACGGAAACACCATATATTTT
CASSQETGHGNTIYF
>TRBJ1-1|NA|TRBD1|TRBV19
TGTGCAGTGCATGGGGGACAGAGAAGAGGGAACACTGAAGCTTTCTTT
CAVHGGQRRGNTEAFF
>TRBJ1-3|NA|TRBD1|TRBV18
TGTGCCAGCTCACCGGGGACAGGGACCTCTGGAAACACCATATATTTT
CASSPGTGTSGNTIYF
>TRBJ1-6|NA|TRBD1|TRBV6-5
TGTGCCAGCAATTCCCAAGGACAGGGTAATTCACCCCTCCACTTT
CASNSQGQGNSPLHF
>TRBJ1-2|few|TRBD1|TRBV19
TGTGCCAGTAGTACAGGGACAGGGGGCAGAAACTATGGCTACACCTTC
CASSTGTGGRNYGYTF
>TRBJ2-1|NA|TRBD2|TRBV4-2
TGTGCCAGCAGCCCCCAGCTAGCGGGGGGCGGGAATGAGCAGTTCTTC
CASSPQLAGGGNEQFF
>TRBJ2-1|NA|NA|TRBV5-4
TGTGCCAGCAGCTTGGTACTAGTGGGCAATGAGCAGTTCTTC
CASSLVLVGNEQFF
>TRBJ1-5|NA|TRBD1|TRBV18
TGTGCCAGCTCATTAGACAGGGGGGGCGAGCAGCCCCAGCATTTT
CASSLDRGGEQPQHF